These 7 T cell receptor beta chains came from one sample sequenced in a study of T cells in Graves' hyperthyroidism and ophthalmopathy. The source material, RNA transcripts, was used to amplify TCR beta CDR3 regions. HTBI primers were the set used in a first-round RT-PCR of the TCR CDR3. One entry per CDR3 protein results from TCRdb running MiXCR on the multiplex PCR reads. The sample includes about 640,000 distinct CDR3 sequences, less than 25% of them seen just once. The specimen was blood. These receptors were obtained from a man aged 30 to 39 with Graves' ophthalmopathy.

This clonotype was observed many times. The chain uses TRBV7-8 and TRBJ2-1; 11 bases fit TRBD2. The length of the CDR3 is 16 residues. J was trimmed by 5 bases and V by 2 bases; bases with no gene match: 5. CDR1 SGHVS and CDR2 FQNEAQ come from the germline V gene. The CDR3 region is CASSLNLAGGHNEQFF. CDR3 nucleotides: TGTGCCAGCAGCTTAAATCTAGCGGGAGGTCACAATGAGCAGTTCTTC.

V is TRBV6-2 or TRBV6-3 and J is TRBJ2-7, with D perhaps assigned TRBD1 or TRBD2 (5 bases each). The length of the CDR3 is 15 residues. V was pared by 2 bases and J by 1 base, with 12 bases between. The germline gives CDR1 MNHEY, CDR2 SVGEGT. The CDR3 bases are TGTGCCAGCAGTTACGGGCAGGGAGTGTCCTACGAGCAGTACTTC. The encoded protein is CASSYGQGVSYEQYF.

The rearrangement uses TRBV15 and TRBJ2-6, with D possibly being TRBD1 (5 bases). The CDR3 sequence is 15 residues long. The germline gives CDR1 LNHNV, CDR2 YYDKDF (reference sequence). V was clipped by 6 bases and J by 0 bases, with 9 bases between them. Here the CDR3 DNA reads TGTGCCACCAGTGAAACAGGCTCTGGGGCCAACGTCCTGACTTTC. It translates to CATSETGSGANVLTF.

This clonotype was picked up a small number of times. The chain links TRBV7-9 to TRBJ2-2, with 7 bases identical to TRBD2. Germline values: CDR1 SEHNR, CDR2 FQNEAQ (reference sequence). This CDR3 is built from 15 residues. Germline trimming cut 4 bases from V and 6 bases from J; bases unmatched to any gene: 8. The CDR3 reads CASSSRAGVPGELFF. CDR3 sequence (DNA): TGTGCCAGCAGCTCCCGGGCGGGAGTGCCCGGGGAGCTGTTTTTT.

A few counts support this clonotype. The chain recombines TRBV30 with TRBJ2-3; 13 bases fit TRBD2. The CDR3 spans 17 residues. The germline gives CDR1 GTSNPN, CDR2 SVGIG (reference sequence). V gave up 3 bases and J gave up 5 bases; unmatched junction bases: 11. Here the CDR3 DNA reads TGTGCCTGGAGAGGGACAGGACTAGCGGGAGATATAGATACGCAGTATTTT. Protein: CAWRGTGLAGDIDTQYF.

This clonotype has a count of ten or more. This chain joins TRBV12-5 and TRBJ1-1, with 7 bases that match TRBD1. This CDR3 is built from 15 residues. V was clipped by 0 bases and J by 4 bases; unmatched bases: 5. Germline values: CDR1 LGHNT, CDR2 FRNRAP. The CDR3 DNA sequence: TGTGCTAGTGGTTTGGTTACCAGGGGGGGCACTGAAGCTTTCTTT. As protein: CASGLVTRGGTEAFF.

This clonotype has just a few counts. The rearrangement uses TRBV7-9 and TRBJ1-2, with D tentatively TRBD1 (5 bases). The CDR3 runs to 14 residues. The germline V gene has CDR1 SEHNR and CDR2 FQNEAQ (reference sequence). Trimming pared 7 bases from V and 3 bases from J, leaving 15 bases between. In DNA form, the CDR3 reads TGTGCCAGCAATGCGGCAGGGCGCGACTATGGCTACACCTTC. It translates to CASNAAGRDYGYTF.